This T cell receptor (beta chain) was documented in a study of OX40 agonist ivuxolimab in advanced cancers. The overall study: Three dose-escalation patients had partial responses: one with hepatocellular carcinoma and two with cutaneous melanoma.

Profiling relied on immunoSEQ multiplex PCR, and the TCRdb table lists in-frame clones only, not all of them. The sample has about 86,000 clones, 87% seen once. As to this clone: The antigen is unknown.

Study observations and caveats: Partly responding patients at 0.1-3.0 mg/kg showed some of the smallest clonal expansion. Clones of CD4+ and CD8+ blood T cells grew by week 6 at doses of 0.1 to 3.0 mg/kg.

V was cut by 4 bases and J by 3 bases, with 9 bases left in between. The germline CDR1 and CDR2 sequences are SNHLY and FYNNEI. CDR3 length equals 13 residues. The rearrangement joins TRBV2 to TRBJ2-5; no clear D gene. The origin of this receptor is an adult with an advanced solid tumor such as melanoma, head and neck, liver or kidney cancer. The sequencing used CD4+ or CD8+ T cells sorted from blood, collected in a trial of the OX40 agonist ivuxolimab. CDR3 in DNA: TGTGCCAGCAGTGTTGAAGGAGAAGAGACCCAGTACTTC. Protein sequence: CASSVEGEETQYF. Complete variable domain (other parts from reference TRBV2 and TRBJ2-5): EPEVTQTPSHQVTQMGQEVILRCVPISNHLYFYWYRQILGQKVEFLVSFYNNEISEKSEIFDDQFSVERPDGSNFTLKIRSTKLEDSAMYFCASSVEGEETQYFGPGTRLLVL.